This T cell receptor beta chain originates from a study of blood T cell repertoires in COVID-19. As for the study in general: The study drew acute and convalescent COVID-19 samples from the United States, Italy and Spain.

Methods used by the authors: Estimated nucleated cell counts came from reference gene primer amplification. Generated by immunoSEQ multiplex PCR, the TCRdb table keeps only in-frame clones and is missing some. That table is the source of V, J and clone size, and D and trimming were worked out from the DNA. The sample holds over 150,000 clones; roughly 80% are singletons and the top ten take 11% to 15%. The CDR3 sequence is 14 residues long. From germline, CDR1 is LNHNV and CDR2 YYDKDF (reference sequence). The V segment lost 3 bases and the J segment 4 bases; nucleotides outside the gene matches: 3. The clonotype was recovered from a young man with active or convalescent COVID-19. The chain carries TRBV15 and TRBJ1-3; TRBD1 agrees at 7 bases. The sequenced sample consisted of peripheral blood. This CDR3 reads CATSRTGIGNTIYF. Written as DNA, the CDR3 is TGTGCCACCAGCAGGACAGGGATCGGAAACACCATATATTTT.